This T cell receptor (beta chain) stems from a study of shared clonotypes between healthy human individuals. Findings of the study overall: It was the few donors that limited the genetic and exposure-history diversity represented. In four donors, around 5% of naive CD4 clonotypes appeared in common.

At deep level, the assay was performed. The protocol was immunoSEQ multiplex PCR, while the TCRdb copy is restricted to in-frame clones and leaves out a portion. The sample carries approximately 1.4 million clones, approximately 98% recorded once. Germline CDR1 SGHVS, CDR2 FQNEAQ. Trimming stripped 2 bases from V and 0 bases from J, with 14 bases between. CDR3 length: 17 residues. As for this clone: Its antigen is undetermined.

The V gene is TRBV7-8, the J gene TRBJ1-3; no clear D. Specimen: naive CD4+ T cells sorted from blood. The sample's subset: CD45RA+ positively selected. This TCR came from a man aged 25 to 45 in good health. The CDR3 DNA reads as TGTGCCAGCAGCTTAAGGGAGTTCTACACCTCTGGAAACACCATATATTTT. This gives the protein CASSLREFYTSGNTIYF.